What follows are 22 T cell receptor beta chains derived from one specimen sequenced in a study of response to subunit inactivated influenza vaccine. TCRdb re-called the RT-PCR reads with MiXCR, one entry per CDR3 protein. The table has around 530,000 distinct CDR3 sequences, about 15% seen once. Sample: CD4+ T cells sorted from PBMCs, taken roughly 24 months after vaccination. These receptors all stem from a man aged 50-75 years who received an inactivated influenza vaccine.

This clonotype was picked up a small number of times. The chain uses TRBV20-1 and TRBJ2-1, with D perhaps TRBD2 (5 bases). V was shortened by 5 bases and J by 7 bases, with 12 bases between the two germline ends. This CDR3 comprises 12 residues. From germline, CDR1 is DFQATT and CDR2 SNEGSKA (reference sequence). CDR3 DNA sequence: TGCAGTGCTGGCTTTAGCGCGAATGAGCAGTTCTTC. This encodes CSAGFSANEQFF.

This clonotype was seen repeatedly, ten times or more. V and J are TRBV5-1 and TRBJ2-3; D uncertain. Per germline, CDR1 SGHRS and CDR2 YFSETQ. Trimming stripped 0 bases from V and 4 bases from J, with 3 bases between. The CDR3 length is 12 residues. The CDR3 here is CASSLEADTQYF. In DNA, the CDR3 is TGCGCCAGCAGCTTGGAGGCAGATACGCAGTATTTT.

This clonotype has a count of ten or more. This rearrangement joins TRBV29-1 to TRBJ2-4; 9 bases line up with TRBD1. Germline CDR1 is SQVTM and CDR2 is ANQGSEA. The CDR3 covers 13 residues. V gave up 4 bases and J gave up 6 bases; unmatched junction bases: 4. The CDR3: CSVGGQGGNIQYF. CDR3 DNA: TGCAGCGTTGGGGGACAGGGAGGAAACATTCAGTACTTC.

This clonotype has more than one count but fewer than ten. The V and J genes are TRBV10-3 and TRBJ1-2; D is undetermined. Per the germline V gene, CDR1 is ENHRY and CDR2 is SYGVKD. V was cut by 8 bases and J by 4 bases, with 11 bases left in between. The CDR3 contains 12 residues. The CDR3 here is CAILGLGYGYTF. In DNA form, the CDR3 reads TGTGCCATCCTGGGATTAGGCTATGGCTACACCTTC.

This clonotype turned up a few times. The genes are TRBV10-3 and TRBJ2-1, with 9 bases lining up with TRBD2. CDR3 size: 14 residues. The V gene's germline CDR1 is ENHRY and CDR2 SYGVKD. The ends lost 1 base at V and 9 bases at J; junction bases unmatched: 4. This chain's CDR3 is CAISELAGAAEQFF. The CDR3 coding sequence is TGTGCCATCAGTGAGTTAGCGGGAGCGGCTGAGCAGTTCTTC.

V usage is TRBV12-3 or TRBV12-4 and J usage is TRBJ2-7; D possibly corresponds to TRBD1 (5 bases). The V gene lost 1 base and the J gene lost 11 bases, with 12 bases spanning the gap. The CDR3 loop spans 12 amino acids. The CDR3 is CASSLGGHGEYF. CDR3 in DNA: TGTGCCAGCAGTTTAGGGGGCCATGGGGAGTACTTC.

The chain employs TRBV12-3 or TRBV12-4 and TRBJ2-1; maybe TRBD1 (5 bases). The CDR3 runs 15 residues. Trimming removed 1 base at V and 7 bases at J, with 14 bases between. The chain's CDR3 is CASSLVVAGYNEQFF. DNA for the CDR3: TGTGCCAGCAGTTTAGTTGTCGCAGGGTATAATGAGCAGTTCTTC.

A few counts support this clonotype. The chain links TRBV20-1 to TRBJ1-1; 7 nucleotides agree with TRBD1. This CDR3 spans 15 amino acids. Germline assignment: CDR1 DFQATT and CDR2 SNEGSKA (reference sequence). The V and J ends lost 1 base and 1 base, in that order; junction bases with no gene match: 6. The CDR3 DNA reads TGCAGTGCTAGAGTAGGTGGGACAGAGAACACTGAAGCTTTCTTT. The encoded protein is CSARVGGTENTEAFF.

Of note for this clonotype: At one end, the junction sequence differs from germline, possibly due to a read error. The chain links TRBV5-4 to TRBJ2-1, with D perhaps assigned TRBD1 or TRBD2 (5 bases each). The germline V gene encodes CDR1 SGHNT and CDR2 YYREEE (reference sequence). CDR3 length: 15 amino acids. CDR3 DNA sequence: TGTGCCAGCAGCTTGGGGGACCGATCCTATAATGAGCAGTTCTTC. Amino acid sequence: CASSLGDRSYNEQFF.

The V call is TRBV10-3, the J call TRBJ2-7, with TRBD2 matching over 7 bases. The V segment lost 10 bases and the J segment 4 bases; nucleotides outside the gene matches: 16. Germline CDR1 and CDR2: ENHRY and SYGVKD. This CDR3 has 15 residues. The CDR3 nucleotides read TGTGCCACGATTCTGGGCGGGACTAACTCATACGAGCAGTACTTC. Its protein is CATILGGTNSYEQYF.

The rearrangement uses TRBV10-3 and TRBJ2-1; 8 nucleotides agree with TRBD2. V lost 6 bases and J lost 0; bases outside the gene matches: 10. From germline, CDR1 is ENHRY and CDR2 SYGVKD. This CDR3 has 17 amino acids. DNA of the CDR3: TGTGCCATCAGGGATAGCGGGACAAAGAGCTCCTACAATGAGCAGTTCTTC. Translation gives CAIRDSGTKSSYNEQFF.

The V call is TRBV14, the J call TRBJ1-2; D gene ambiguous. V dropped 5 bases and J dropped 4 bases, with 11 bases sitting between them. Per the germline V gene, CDR1 is SGHDN and CDR2 is FVKESK. The length of the CDR3 is 13 residues. The CDR3 sequence is CASSKDYGYGYTF. The DNA of the CDR3 is TGTGCCAGCAGCAAGGATTATGGCTATGGCTACACCTTC.

This clonotype appeared many times. CDR3 DNA sequence: TGTGCCATCACCCGGGGAGCGGGAGTGGACAATGAGCAGTTCTTC. Translating it yields CAITRGAGVDNEQFF. V and J are TRBV10-3 and TRBJ2-1; 8 bases are shared with TRBD2. Unmatched junction bases numbered 10, after V lost 7 bases and J lost 5 bases. The germline CDR1 and CDR2 sequences are ENHRY and SYGVKD. There are 15 residues in the CDR3.

The chain links TRBV28 to TRBJ1-4; no reliable D call. V was trimmed by 6 bases and J by 8 bases, leaving 10 bases between them. Germline V gene lookup returns CDR1 MDHEN and CDR2 SYDVKM. CDR3 length equals 12 residues. CDR3 amino acids: CASSLRVEKLFF. The CDR3 DNA sequence: TGTGCCAGCAGCCTTCGGGTGGAAAAACTGTTTTTT. Variable domain in full (rest from reference TRBV28 and TRBJ1-4): DVKVTQSSRYLVKRTGEKVFLECVQDMDHENMFWYRQDPGLGLRLIYFSYDVKMKEKGDIPEGYSVSREKKERFSLILESASTNQTSMYLCASSLRVEKLFFGSGTQLSVL.

The chain uses TRBV4-2 and TRBJ2-2; tentative D call: TRBD1 (6 bases). The ends were cut back, 0 bases at V and 13 bases at J, with 12 bases in the middle. CDR1 and CDR2 from the germline V gene are LGHNA and YNFKEQ. CDR3 size: 13 residues. The CDR3 region has the DNA TGTGCCAGCAGCCAAGATTCACAGGGTGGGCTGTTTTTT. Its translation: CASSQDSQGGLFF.

This rearrangement joins TRBV4-1 to TRBJ2-6, with D hard to call. V gave up 5 bases and J gave up 1 base, with 9 bases separating them. The CDR3 consists of 15 residues. Germline CDR1 MGHRA, CDR2 YSYEKL. CDR3 sequence (DNA): TGCGCCAGCAGCTCTAGACCTTCTGGGGCCAACGTCCTGACTTTC. It translates to CASSSRPSGANVLTF.

This clonotype was detected ten times or more. The chain combines TRBV7-9 with TRBJ2-1; TRBD2 matches 12 bases. The V gene's germline CDR1 is SEHNR and CDR2 FQNEAQ (reference sequence). The CDR3 extends over 15 amino acids. J gave up 6 bases and V 3 bases, and 3 bases lay outside the gene matches. The CDR3 is CASSFTSGGLNEQFF. CDR3 bases: TGTGCCAGCAGCTTCACTAGCGGGGGGCTCAATGAGCAGTTCTTC.

The chain joins TRBV24-1 to TRBJ2-3; TRBD1 matches 9 bases. This CDR3 has 15 residues. Trimming at V came to 9 bases and at J to 1 base, leaving 7 bases not matched to a gene. The germline V gene encodes CDR1 KGHDR and CDR2 SFDVKD. The DNA of the CDR3 is TGTGCCACCGGATTCCGGGACAGGGGCACAGATACGCAGTATTTT. Translating gives CATGFRDRGTDTQYF.

The V and J genes are TRBV20-1 and TRBJ1-5; D uncertain. With 1 base removed from V and 2 bases from J, the gap between germline ends came to 12 bases. This CDR3 has 15 residues. Germline lookup yields CDR1 DFQATT and CDR2 SNEGSKA (reference sequence). This CDR3 reads CSARVPSRGNQPQHF. CDR3 bases: TGCAGTGCTAGAGTACCGAGTAGGGGCAATCAGCCCCAGCATTTT.

This clonotype was recorded a few times. The chain is built from TRBV4-3 and TRBJ2-5; D not certain. V shed 0 bases and J shed 5 bases, with 7 bases lying between them. Germline assignment: CDR1 LGHNA and CDR2 YSLEER. This CDR3 has 13 amino acids. CDR3 residues: CASSQDHQETQYF. In nucleotides, the CDR3 is TGCGCCAGCAGCCAAGATCATCAGGAGACCCAGTACTTC.

The genes are TRBV7-9 and TRBJ2-5; 7 bases line up with TRBD1. The junction had 6 bases not matched to a gene; V was cut back by 4 bases and J by 4 bases. The CDR3 totals 14 residues. Germline V gene data show CDR1 as SEHNR and CDR2 as FQNEAQ (reference sequence). The CDR3 region is CASSSDRAGETQYF. In DNA, the CDR3 is TGTGCCAGCAGCTCCGACAGGGCTGGAGAGACCCAGTACTTC. The full variable domain, completed using reference TRBV7-9 and TRBJ2-5, is DTGVSQNPRHKITKRGQNVTFRCDPISEHNRLYWYRQTLGQGPEFLTYFQNEAQLEKSRLLSDRFSAERPKGSFSTLEIQRTEQGDSAMYLCASSSDRAGETQYFGPGTRLLVL.

This clonotype was observed many times. V is TRBV20-1 and J is TRBJ2-2; D gene unclear. CDR1 is DFQATT and CDR2 is SNEGSKA in the germline V gene (reference sequence). This CDR3 region has 14 residues. Trimming removed 6 bases at V and 2 bases at J, with 13 bases between. The CDR3 DNA reads TGCAGTGCCTACCGGGCCCCTAACACCGGGGAGCTGTTTTTT. Amino acid sequence: CSAYRAPNTGELFF.